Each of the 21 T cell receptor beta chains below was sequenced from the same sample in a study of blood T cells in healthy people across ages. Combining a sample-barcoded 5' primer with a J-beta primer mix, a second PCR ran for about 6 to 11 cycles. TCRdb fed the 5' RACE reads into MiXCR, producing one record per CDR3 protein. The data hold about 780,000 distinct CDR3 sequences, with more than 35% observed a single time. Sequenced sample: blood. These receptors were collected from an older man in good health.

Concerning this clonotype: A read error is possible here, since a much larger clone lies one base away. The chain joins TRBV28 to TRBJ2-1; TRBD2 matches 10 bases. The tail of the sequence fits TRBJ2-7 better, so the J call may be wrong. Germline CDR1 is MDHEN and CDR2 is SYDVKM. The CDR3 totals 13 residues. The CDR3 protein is CASKLAGSSEQYF. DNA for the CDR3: TGTGCCAGCAAACTAGCGGGATCCAGTGAGCAGTACTTC.

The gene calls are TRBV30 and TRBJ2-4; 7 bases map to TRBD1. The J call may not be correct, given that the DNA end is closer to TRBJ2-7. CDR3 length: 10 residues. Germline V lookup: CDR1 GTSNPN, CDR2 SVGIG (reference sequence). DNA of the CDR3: TGTGCCTGGTCAGGGGGCGAGCAGTACTTC. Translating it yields CAWSGGEQYF.

CDR3 nucleotides: TGCAGTGCTAGATTCGACAGGGGCCAAAATTCACCCCTCCACTTT. This codes for CSARFDRGQNSPLHF. J is TRBJ1-6 and V is TRBV20-1, with 8 bases aligning to TRBD1. Germline V lookup: CDR1 DFQATT, CDR2 SNEGSKA (reference sequence). The CDR3 loop spans 15 amino acids. V dropped 2 bases and J dropped 7; count of bases not matched to a gene: 7.

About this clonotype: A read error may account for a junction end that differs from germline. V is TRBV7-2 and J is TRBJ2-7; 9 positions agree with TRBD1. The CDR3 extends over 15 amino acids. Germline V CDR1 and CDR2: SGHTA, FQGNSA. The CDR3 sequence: CASILKTGGEYEQYF. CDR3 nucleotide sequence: TGTGCCAGCATCTTAAAGACAGGGGGTGAATACGAGCAGTACTTC.

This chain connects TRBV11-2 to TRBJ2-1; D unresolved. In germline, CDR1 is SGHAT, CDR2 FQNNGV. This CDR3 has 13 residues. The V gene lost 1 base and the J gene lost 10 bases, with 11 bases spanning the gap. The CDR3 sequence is CASSLVLKGEQFF. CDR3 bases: TGTGCCAGCAGCTTAGTGTTAAAGGGAGAGCAGTTCTTC. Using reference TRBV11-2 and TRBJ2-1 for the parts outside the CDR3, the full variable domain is EAGVAQSPRYKIIEKRQSVAFWCNPISGHATLYWYQQILGQGPKLLIQFQNNGVVDDSQLPKDRFSAERLKGVDSTLKIQPAKLEDSAVYLCASSLVLKGEQFFGPGTRLTVL.

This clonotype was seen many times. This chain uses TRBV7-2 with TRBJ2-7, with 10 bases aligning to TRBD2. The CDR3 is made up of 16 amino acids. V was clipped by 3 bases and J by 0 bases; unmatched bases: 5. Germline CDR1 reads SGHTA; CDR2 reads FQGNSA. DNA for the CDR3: TGTGCCAGCAGCTTGGGTCCTAGCGGGAGCTCCTACGAGCAGTACTTC. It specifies CASSLGPSGSSYEQYF. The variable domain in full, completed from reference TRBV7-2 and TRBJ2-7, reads GAGVSQSPSNKVTEKGKDVELRCDPISGHTALYWYRQSLGQGLEFLIYFQGNSAPDKSGLPSDRFSAERTGGSVSTLTIQRTQQEDSAVYLCASSLGPSGSSYEQYFGPGTRLTVT.

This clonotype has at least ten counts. CDR3 sequence reads: CASSPLFNTGELFF. The CDR3, as DNA: TGTGCCAGCAGTCCCCTTTTTAACACCGGGGAGCTGTTTTTT. This rearrangement joins TRBV12-3 or TRBV12-4 to TRBJ2-2; D is ambiguous. The CDR3 totals 14 residues. The ends were cut back, 5 bases at V and 2 bases at J, with 9 bases in the middle.

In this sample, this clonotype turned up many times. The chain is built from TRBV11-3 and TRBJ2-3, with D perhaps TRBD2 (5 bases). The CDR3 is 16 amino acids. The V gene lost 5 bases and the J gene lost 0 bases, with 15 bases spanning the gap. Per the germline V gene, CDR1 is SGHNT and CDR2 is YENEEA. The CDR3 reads CASSPQGGPSTDTQYF. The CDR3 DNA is TGTGCCAGCAGCCCGCAAGGAGGTCCTAGCACAGATACGCAGTATTTT.

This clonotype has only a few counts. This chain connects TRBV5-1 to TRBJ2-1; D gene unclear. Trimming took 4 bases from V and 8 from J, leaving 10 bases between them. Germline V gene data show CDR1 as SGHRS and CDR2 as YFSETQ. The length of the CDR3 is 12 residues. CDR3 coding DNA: TGCGCCAGCAGCAAGACCTTGGATGAGCAGTTCTTC. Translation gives CASSKTLDEQFF.

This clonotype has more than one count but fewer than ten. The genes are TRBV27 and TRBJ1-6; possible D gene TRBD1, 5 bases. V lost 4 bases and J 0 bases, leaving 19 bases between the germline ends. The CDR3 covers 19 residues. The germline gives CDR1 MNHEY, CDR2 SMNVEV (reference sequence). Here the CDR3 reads CASSSPGSSRGSYNSPLHF. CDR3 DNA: TGTGCCAGCAGTTCCCCCGGGTCCTCTAGGGGCTCCTATAATTCACCCCTCCACTTT.

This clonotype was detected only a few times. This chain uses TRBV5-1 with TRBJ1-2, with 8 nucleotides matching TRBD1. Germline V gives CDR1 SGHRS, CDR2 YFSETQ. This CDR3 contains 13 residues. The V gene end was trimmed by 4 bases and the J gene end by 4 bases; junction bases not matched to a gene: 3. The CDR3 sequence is CASSDGQGYGYTF. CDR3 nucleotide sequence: TGCGCCAGCAGCGATGGACAGGGCTATGGCTACACCTTC.

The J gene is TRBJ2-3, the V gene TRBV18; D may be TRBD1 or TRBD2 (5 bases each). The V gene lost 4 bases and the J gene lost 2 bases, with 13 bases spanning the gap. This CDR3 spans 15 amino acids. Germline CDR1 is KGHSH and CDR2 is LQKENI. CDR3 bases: TGTGCCAGCTCACGGGGACCCAACCCCACAGATACGCAGTATTTT. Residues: CASSRGPNPTDTQYF.

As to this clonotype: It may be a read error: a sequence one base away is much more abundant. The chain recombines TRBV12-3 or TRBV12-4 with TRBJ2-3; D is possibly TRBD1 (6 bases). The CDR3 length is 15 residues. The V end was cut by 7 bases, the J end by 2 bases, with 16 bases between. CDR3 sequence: CASNVDWGPTDTQYF. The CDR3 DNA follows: TGTGCCAGCAACGTGGACTGGGGGCCCACAGATACGCAGTATTTT.

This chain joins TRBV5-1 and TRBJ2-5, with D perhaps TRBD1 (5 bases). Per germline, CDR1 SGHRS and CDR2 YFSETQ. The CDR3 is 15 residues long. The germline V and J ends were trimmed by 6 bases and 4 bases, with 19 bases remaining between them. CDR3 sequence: CASTLLGSRGETQYF. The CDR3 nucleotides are TGCGCCAGCACCCTACTTGGATCAAGGGGAGAGACCCAGTACTTC.

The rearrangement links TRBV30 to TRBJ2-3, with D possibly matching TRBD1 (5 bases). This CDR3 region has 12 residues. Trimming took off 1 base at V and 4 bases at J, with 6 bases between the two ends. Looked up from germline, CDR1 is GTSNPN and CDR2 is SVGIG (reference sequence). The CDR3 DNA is TGTGCCTGGAGTGAAGGGGCAGATACGCAGTATTTT. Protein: CAWSEGADTQYF.

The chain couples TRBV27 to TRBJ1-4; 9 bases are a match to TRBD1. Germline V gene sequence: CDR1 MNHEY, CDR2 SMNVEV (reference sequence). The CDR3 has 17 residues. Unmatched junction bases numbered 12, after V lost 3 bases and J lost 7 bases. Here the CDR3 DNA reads TGTGCCAGCAGTTTCCGGGGACAGGGCCTCCCGGGTGAAAAACTGTTTTTT. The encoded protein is CASSFRGQGLPGEKLFF.

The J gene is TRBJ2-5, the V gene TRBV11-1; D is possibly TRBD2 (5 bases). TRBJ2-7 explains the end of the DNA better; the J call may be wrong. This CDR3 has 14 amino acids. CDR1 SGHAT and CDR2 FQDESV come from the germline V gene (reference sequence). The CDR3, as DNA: TGTGCCAGCAGCTTGGATCACGGGATAGACGAGCAGTACTTC. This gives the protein CASSLDHGIDEQYF.

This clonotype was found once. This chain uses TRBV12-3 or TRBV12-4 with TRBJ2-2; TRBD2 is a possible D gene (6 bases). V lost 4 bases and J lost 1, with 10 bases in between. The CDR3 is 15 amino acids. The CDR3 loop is CASSWLRENTGELFF. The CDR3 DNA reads TGTGCCAGCAGTTGGCTGCGGGAGAACACCGGGGAGCTGTTTTTT.

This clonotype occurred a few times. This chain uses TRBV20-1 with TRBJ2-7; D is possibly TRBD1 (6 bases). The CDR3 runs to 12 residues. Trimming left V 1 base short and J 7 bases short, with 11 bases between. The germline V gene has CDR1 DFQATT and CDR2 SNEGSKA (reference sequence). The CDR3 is CSARVAQGEQYF. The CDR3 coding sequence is TGCAGTGCTAGAGTGGCGCAGGGGGAGCAGTACTTC.

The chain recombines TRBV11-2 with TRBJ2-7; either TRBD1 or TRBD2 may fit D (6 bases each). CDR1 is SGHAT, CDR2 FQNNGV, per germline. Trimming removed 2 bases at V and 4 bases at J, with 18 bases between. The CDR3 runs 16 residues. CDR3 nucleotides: TGTGCCAGCAGCTTAATAGCGGAGGGGGGTCGGTACGAGCAGTACTTC. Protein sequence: CASSLIAEGGRYEQYF.

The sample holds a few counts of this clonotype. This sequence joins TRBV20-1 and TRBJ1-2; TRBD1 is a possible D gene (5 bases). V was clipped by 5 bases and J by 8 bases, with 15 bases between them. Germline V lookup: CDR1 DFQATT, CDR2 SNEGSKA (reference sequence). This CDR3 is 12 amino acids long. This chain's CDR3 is CSADRDALGYTF. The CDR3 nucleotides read TGCAGTGCTGACCGGGACGCCTTGGGCTACACCTTC.